These 28 T cell receptor beta chains share one sample of origin, sequenced in a study of Graves' ophthalmopathy and Graves' hyperthyroidism. RNA transcripts provided the template for amplifying TCR beta CDR3 regions. An opening RT-PCR round employed HTBI primers and preceded a second-round multiplex PCR. TCRdb recomputed calls from the multiplex PCR reads with MiXCR, one row per CDR3 protein. The table shows hundreds of thousands of distinct CDR3 sequences, with just over 40% occurring only once. Sequenced material: peripheral blood. These receptors all come from an adult man with Graves' ophthalmopathy.

V and J are TRBV25-1 and TRBJ1-6; TRBD1 is a possible D gene (5 bases). This CDR3 is built from 11 residues. Deletions cut 5 bases from V and 14 bases from J, with 10 bases between. CDR1 and CDR2 (germline): MGHDK, SYGVNS. The CDR3 sequence is CASSWGKALHF. The CDR3 DNA reads as TGTGCCAGCAGTTGGGGGAAGGCCCTCCACTTT.

This clonotype has more than one count but fewer than ten. V and J are TRBV10-3 and TRBJ1-1; TRBD1 matches 8 bases. Unmatched junction bases numbered 7, after V lost 10 bases and J lost 0 bases. Germline V gives CDR1 ENHRY, CDR2 SYGVKD. CDR3 length: 14 residues. The CDR3 sequence: CASRLGQVNTEAFF. CDR3 DNA sequence: TGTGCCAGCAGGTTGGGACAGGTGAACACTGAAGCTTTCTTT.

V is TRBV5-8 and J is TRBJ2-7, with TRBD1 matching 9 bases. This CDR3 comprises 14 residues. With 4 bases clipped from V and 2 bases from J, the junction kept 4 bases outside the gene matches. Germline V gene data show CDR1 as SGHTS and CDR2 as YDEGEE. CDR3: CASSRRQGAYEQYF. CDR3 sequence (DNA): TGTGCCAGCAGCCGAAGACAGGGGGCCTACGAGCAGTACTTC.

In regard to this clonotype: No DNA is shown, since the ends of the CDR3 on it are uncertain; the CDR3 is the one TCRdb lists. The chain carries TRBV25-1 and TRBJ1-5. The CDR3 is 22 residues long, ends included. CDR1 is MGHDK, CDR2 SYGVNS, per germline. The CDR3 region is CASSIREYSDTQYFGGNQPQHF.

This clonotype was seen more than once but under ten times. The rearrangement joins TRBV6-4 to TRBJ1-1; D possibly corresponds to TRBD1 (5 bases). The germline gives CDR1 MRHNA, CDR2 SNTAGT. With 4 bases removed from V and 4 bases from J, the gap between germline ends came to 19 bases. The CDR3 is 16 residues long. The CDR3 region has the DNA TGTGCCAGCAGTGCAACCCCCGGGGCGAGTGCCACTGAAGCTTTCTTT. Translated: CASSATPGASATEAFF.

Comment on this clonotype: The CDR3 end shows no conserved phenylalanine or tryptophan, and so a read error is likely. Because the CDR3's place on the DNA is in doubt, the DNA is left out and the CDR3 is given as listed by TCRdb. This rearrangement joins TRBV24-1 to TRBJ1-6. The germline V gene has CDR1 KGHDR and CDR2 SFDVKD. The CDR3 sequence runs 8 residues, both termini included. The CDR3 sequence: CATSDLRA.

A word on this clonotype: The CDR3 ends on some other residue instead of the conserved phenylalanine or tryptophan, so this is likely a read error. V is TRBV10-3 and J is TRBJ2-5; a weak D match, TRBD2 (6 bases). This CDR3 is 13 amino acids long. Germline loops: CDR1 ENHRY, CDR2 SYGVKD. Trimming removed 7 bases at V and 5 bases at J, with 14 bases between. In nucleotides, the CDR3 is TGTGCCATCACCATTCAAGGGAGGGAGACCCAGTACCTC. Translation gives CAITIQGRETQYL.

V usage is TRBV19 and J usage is TRBJ1-4; 9 bases align to TRBD1. Trimming removed 9 bases from V and 7 bases from J; junction bases left unmatched: 9. This CDR3 is built from 14 residues. CDR1 LNHDA and CDR2 SQIVND come from the germline V gene (reference sequence). The DNA for the CDR3 is TGTGCCAGCTCAAGGGACAGGGCCCGTGAAAAACTGTTTTTT. Protein product: CASSRDRAREKLFF.

This clonotype was seen many times. The chain is built from TRBV7-2 and TRBJ1-1; D unclear. Trimming removed 4 bases at V and 1 base at J, with 10 bases between. Germline V lookup: CDR1 SGHTA, CDR2 FQGNSA. This CDR3 is built from 14 residues. CDR3 DNA: TGTGCCAGCAGCTATCCGGATCGGAACACTGAAGCTTTCTTT. It yields the protein CASSYPDRNTEAFF.

This clonotype was picked up one time. The rearrangement links TRBV10-3 to TRBJ2-5; D not certain. The CDR3 is 14 residues long. The germline gives CDR1 ENHRY, CDR2 SYGVKD. The ends were cut back, 0 bases at V and 5 bases at J, with 10 bases in the middle. CDR3 nucleotides: TGTGCCATCAGTGAGTCGATTGGGCAGGAGACCCAGTACTTC. Translating gives CAISESIGQETQYF.

The V call is TRBV7-9, the J call TRBJ1-4, with TRBD1 matching 10 bases. Germline V lookup: CDR1 SEHNR, CDR2 FQNEAQ (reference sequence). V lost 3 bases to trimming and J lost 2 bases; unmatched junction nucleotides: 3. The CDR3 sequence is 16 residues long. The CDR3 DNA follows: TGTGCCAGCAGCTTCCCGGACAGGGGGACTAATGAAAAACTGTTTTTT. It translates to CASSFPDRGTNEKLFF.

The table lists this clonotype with many counts. The J gene is TRBJ1-3, the V gene TRBV5-1; D ambiguous. With 4 bases removed from V and 0 bases from J, the gap between germline ends came to 14 bases. Germline values: CDR1 SGHRS, CDR2 YFSETQ. This CDR3 is 16 amino acids long. CDR3 amino acids: CASSLVPADSGNTIYF. Written as DNA, the CDR3 is TGCGCCAGCAGCCTTGTTCCAGCGGACTCTGGAAACACCATATATTTT. Drawing the rest from reference TRBV5-1 and TRBJ1-3, the complete variable domain is KAGVTQTPRYLIKTRGQQVTLSCSPISGHRSVSWYQQTPGQGLQFLFEYFSETQRNKGNFPGRFSGRQFSNSRSEMNVSTLELGDSALYLCASSLVPADSGNTIYFGEGSWLTVV.

This clonotype was seen only a few times. The gene calls are TRBV20-1 and TRBJ2-5; 11 nucleotides line up with TRBD2. The CDR3 contains 14 residues. CDR1 is DFQATT and CDR2 is SNEGSKA in the germline V gene (reference sequence). V lost 6 bases and J lost 5; bases outside the gene matches: 8. The CDR3 coding sequence is TGCAGTGCCCATTTAGCGGGGGGGCGCGAGACCCAGTACTTC. Protein: CSAHLAGGRETQYF.

Turning to this clonotype: A much larger clonotype is one base distant, so this may be a read error. J is TRBJ1-4 and V is TRBV10-3; D is unresolved. This CDR3 spans 14 amino acids. The V gene's germline CDR1 is ENHRY and CDR2 SYGVKD. CDR3 sequence: CASALQQTNEKLLF. CDR3 sequence (DNA): TGTGCCAGCGCTCTTCAACAAACTAACGAAAAACTGCTTTTT.

The J gene is TRBJ1-5, the V gene TRBV11-2; the D gene is possibly TRBD1 (6 bases). Trimming removed 1 base from V and 11 bases from J, with 15 bases in between. The CDR3 is 14 amino acids. Germline-derived CDR1 and CDR2 are SGHAT and FQNNGV. CDR3 DNA sequence: TGTGCCAGCAGCTTAGTTGGGGGGGGCGAGGCCCAGCATTTT. Protein product: CASSLVGGGEAQHF.

This clonotype has ten or more counts. The chain links TRBV9 to TRBJ1-1, with D hard to call. Germline V gene sequence: CDR1 SGDLS, CDR2 YYNGEE. The CDR3 totals 14 residues. V gave up 0 bases and J gave up 5 bases, with 11 bases separating them. The CDR3 nucleotides are TGTGCCAGCAGCGTAGGGGGAGGGAGTACTGAAGCTTTCTTT. This sequence encodes CASSVGGGSTEAFF.

CDR3 in DNA: TGCGCCAGCAGCTATGACCGGGACAGAAACACCGGGGAGCTGTTTTTT. This gives the protein CASSYDRDRNTGELFF. The V call is TRBV5-1, the J call TRBJ2-2; 7 nucleotides agree with TRBD1. Germline CDR1 SGHRS, CDR2 YFSETQ. J was trimmed by 2 bases and V by 3 bases; bases with no gene match: 7. This CDR3 contains 16 residues.

The chain joins TRBV20-1 to TRBJ1-6, with a tentative D call TRBD1 (5 bases). CDR1 is DFQATT and CDR2 is SNEGSKA in the germline V gene (reference sequence). V lost 6 bases, J lost 6 bases, and 12 bases lay in between. The CDR3 runs to 13 residues. The CDR3 nucleotides read TGCAGTGCAGCAAGGGACGGTAATTCACCCCTCCACTTT. This sequence encodes CSAARDGNSPLHF.

This clonotype was picked up many times. This chain links TRBV15 with TRBJ1-1; 8 bases are shared with TRBD1. CDR3 length: 14 amino acids. V shed 0 bases, J shed 10 bases, and the junction held 7 bases outside the gene matches. Germline assignment: CDR1 LNHNV and CDR2 YYDKDF (reference sequence). CDR3 nucleotide sequence: TGTGCCACCAGCAGAGATGGACAGGGAGTTGGAGCTTTCTTT. As protein: CATSRDGQGVGAFF.

This chain links TRBV10-3 with TRBJ2-7; tentatively, D is TRBD1 (6 bases). In germline, CDR1 is ENHRY, CDR2 SYGVKD. Trimming shortened V by 6 bases and J by 1 base, and 10 bases separated the two germline ends. The CDR3 consists of 13 residues. CDR3 nucleotides: TGTGCCATCAGGTCCGGGACATCCTACGAGCAGTACTTC. Its translation is CAIRSGTSYEQYF.

Concerning this clonotype: One end of the junction varies from germline; a read error may be responsible. This chain links TRBV24-1 with TRBJ1-5, with D hard to call. Germline V lookup: CDR1 KGHDR, CDR2 SFDVKD. There are 14 residues in the CDR3. The CDR3 DNA is TGTGCCACCAGTGATTTGACCAGCAATCAGCCCCAACATTTT. It encodes CATSDLTSNQPQHF.

With respect to this clonotype: A much larger clone lies one base from this, so it may be a read error. V and J are TRBV9 and TRBJ1-1, with TRBD1 identical over 9 bases. The CDR3 contains 12 residues. The germline CDR1 and CDR2 sequences are SGDLS and YYNGEE. CDR3 nucleotides: TGTGCCGGCAGCGTTACAGGGGGCGCCGCTTTCTTT. This gives the protein CAGSVTGGAAFF.

This clonotype has a count of ten or more. This chain joins TRBV2 and TRBJ2-7; 8 nucleotides align to TRBD1. This CDR3 is built from 13 residues. The germline gives CDR1 SNHLY, CDR2 FYNNEI. J lost 6 bases, V lost 6 bases, and 7 bases had no gene match. This CDR3 is CASSPQGAIEQYF. CDR3 nucleotides: TGTGCCAGCAGCCCGCAGGGGGCAATCGAGCAGTACTTC.

This clonotype was counted ten times or more. V and J are TRBV11-3 and TRBJ2-6; 12 bases are shared with TRBD1. Germline V lookup: CDR1 SGHNT, CDR2 YENEEA. The CDR3 totals 18 residues. The V segment lost 6 bases and the J segment 2 bases; nucleotides outside the gene matches: 8. CDR3 region: CASSPKGQGAPGANVLTF. The DNA of the CDR3 is TGTGCCAGCAGTCCTAAGGGACAGGGGGCCCCTGGGGCCAACGTCCTGACTTTC.

The chain employs TRBV2 and TRBJ2-5; 8 nucleotides line up with TRBD2. Germline V gene lookup returns CDR1 SNHLY and CDR2 FYNNEI. The length of the CDR3 is 16 residues. Trimming took 5 bases from V and 5 from J; bases not matched to a gene: 13. In DNA form, the CDR3 reads TGTGCCAGCAGTTTAGGTAGCGGACTAGCTGGGGAGACCCAGTACTTC. Amino acids: CASSLGSGLAGETQYF.

In this sample, this clonotype turned up a few times. CDR3 residues: CASSPMGGAMAGELFF. CDR3 bases: TGTGCCAGCAGCCCAATGGGGGGGGCGATGGCCGGGGAGCTGTTTTTT. The chain is built from TRBV7-3 and TRBJ2-2, with D perhaps TRBD2 (7 bases). Trimming pared 5 bases from V and 6 bases from J, leaving 19 bases between. In germline, CDR1 is SGHTA, CDR2 FQGTGA. The CDR3 runs 16 residues.

This clonotype was seen many times. The chain has TRBV29-1 and TRBJ1-2, with D uncertain. Trimming removed 3 bases at V and 5 bases at J, with 7 bases between. The CDR3 is 11 residues long. CDR1 is SQVTM, CDR2 ANQGSEA, per germline. CDR3 residues: CSVDGQYGYTF. The DNA for the CDR3 is TGCAGCGTTGATGGGCAGTATGGCTACACCTTC.

The rearrangement joins TRBV29-1 to TRBJ2-5, with 9 bases that match TRBD1. Germline V gene sequence: CDR1 SQVTM, CDR2 ANQGSEA. This CDR3 is 10 amino acids long. Trimming removed 6 bases from V and 11 bases from J; junction bases left unmatched: 4. CDR3 protein: CSVGTGRQYF. For the CDR3, the DNA is TGCAGCGTAGGGACAGGGAGACAGTACTTC. The full variable domain, in which reference TRBV29-1 and TRBJ2-5 provide the parts outside the CDR3, is SAVISQKPSRDICQRGTSLTIQCQVDSQVTMMFWYRQQPGQSLTLIATANQGSEATYESGFVIDKFPISRPNLTFSTLTVSNMSPEDSSIYLCSVGTGRQYFGPGTRLLVL.